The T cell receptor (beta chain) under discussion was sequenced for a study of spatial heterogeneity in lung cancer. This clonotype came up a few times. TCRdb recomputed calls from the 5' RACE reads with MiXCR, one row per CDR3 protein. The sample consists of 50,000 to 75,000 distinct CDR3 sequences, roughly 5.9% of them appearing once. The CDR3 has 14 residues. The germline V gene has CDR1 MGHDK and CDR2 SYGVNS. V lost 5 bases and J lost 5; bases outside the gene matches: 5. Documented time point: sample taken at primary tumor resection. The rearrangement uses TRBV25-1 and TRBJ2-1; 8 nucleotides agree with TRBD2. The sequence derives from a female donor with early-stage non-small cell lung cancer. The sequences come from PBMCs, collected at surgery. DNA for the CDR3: TGTGCCAGCAGTAAACTAGCGGAGAACAATGAGCAGTTCTTC. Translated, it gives CASSKLAENNEQFF.